The rows below give T cell receptor beta chains drawn from one sample of a study of blood T cell repertoires in COVID-19. Sequenced by immunoSEQ multiplex PCR; TCRdb stores in-frame clones only, minus some. The sample has some 160,000 clones, about four fifths seen once. Sequencing was done on a sample of peripheral blood. The receptors were gathered from a woman of 80 years or more with acute or convalescent COVID-19. CDR3s include the opening cysteine and the closing phenylalanine or tryptophan. Each record gives: clone size, J gene, V gene, D gene, CDR3 protein, CDR3 DNA. The D gene is left open where the match is weak. Clone size is given for some rows only: seen once, a few or many times, or a class if the clone is expanded.

abundance: -
j_gene: TRBJ2-7
v_gene: TRBV7-9
d_gene: TRBD2
CDR3aa: CASSPRTSGRAYEQYF
CDR3nt: TGTGCCAGCAGCCCACGGACTAGCGGGAGAGCCTACGAGCAGTACTTC

abundance: -
j_gene: TRBJ1-2
v_gene: TRBV29-1
d_gene: TRBD1
CDR3aa: CGGGQTNYGYTF
CDR3nt: TGCGGTGGGGGACAGACGAACTATGGCTACACCTTC

abundance: -
j_gene: TRBJ2-3
v_gene: TRBV27
d_gene: -
CDR3aa: CASSSAGTDTQYF
CDR3nt: TGTGCCAGCAGTAGCGCCGGCACAGATACGCAGTATTTT

abundance: -
j_gene: TRBJ2-1
v_gene: TRBV5-1
d_gene: -
CDR3aa: CASSSMTSNEQFF
CDR3nt: TGCGCCAGCAGCTCGATGACTAGCAATGAGCAGTTCTTC

abundance: few
j_gene: TRBJ1-1
v_gene: TRBV5-1
d_gene: TRBD1
CDR3aa: CASSIKPGQVDTEAFF
CDR3nt: TGCGCCAGCAGCATAAAGCCGGGACAGGTAGACACTGAAGCTTTCTTT

abundance: -
j_gene: TRBJ2-1
v_gene: TRBV7-9
d_gene: -
CDR3aa: CASSFPGSGDNEQFF
CDR3nt: TGTGCCAGCAGCTTCCCGGGATCCGGCGACAATGAGCAGTTCTTC

abundance: few
j_gene: TRBJ2-5
v_gene: TRBV3-1/TRBV3-2
d_gene: TRBD2
CDR3aa: CASSLKPGLAGSQETQYF
CDR3nt: TGTGCCAGCAGCCTTAAGCCGGGACTAGCGGGGAGCCAAGAGACCCAGTACTTC

abundance: -
j_gene: TRBJ2-6
v_gene: TRBV3-1/TRBV3-2
d_gene: TRBD1
CDR3aa: CASSQADRVPHANVLTF
CDR3nt: TGTGCCAGCAGCCAAGCGGACAGGGTACCTCACGCCAACGTCCTGACTTTC

abundance: -
j_gene: TRBJ1-1
v_gene: TRBV24-1
d_gene: TRBD1
CDR3aa: CASRGPNTEAFF
CDR3nt: TGTGCCTCGAGGGGGCCGAACACTGAAGCTTTCTTT

abundance: -
j_gene: TRBJ1-5
v_gene: TRBV19
d_gene: -
CDR3aa: CASSPYGGAGEPQHF
CDR3nt: TGTGCCAGTAGTCCCTACGGGGGGGCGGGGGAACCCCAGCATTTT

abundance: -
j_gene: TRBJ1-5
v_gene: TRBV6-6
d_gene: TRBD1
CDR3aa: CASRGQGISNQPQHF
CDR3nt: TGTGCCAGCAGAGGACAGGGGATTAGCAATCAGCCCCAGCATTTT

abundance: -
j_gene: TRBJ2-5
v_gene: TRBV4-2
d_gene: TRBD2
CDR3aa: CASSLGLAGGGQETQYF
CDR3nt: TGTGCCAGCAGCCTGGGACTAGCGGGGGGAGGGCAAGAGACCCAGTACTTC

abundance: -
j_gene: TRBJ2-4
v_gene: TRBV28
d_gene: -
CDR3aa: CASKKTGLYIQYF
CDR3nt: TGTGCCAGCAAAAAAACAGGGTTGTACATTCAGTACTTC

abundance: -
j_gene: TRBJ1-1
v_gene: TRBV2
d_gene: TRBD1
CDR3aa: CASSRETGSAEAFF
CDR3nt: TGTGCCAGCAGCAGAGAGACAGGGAGCGCTGAAGCTTTCTTT

abundance: -
j_gene: TRBJ2-7
v_gene: TRBV28
d_gene: TRBD2
CDR3aa: CASGLAGDPPYEQYF
CDR3nt: TGTGCCAGCGGGTTAGCGGGAGATCCCCCCTACGAGCAGTACTTC

abundance: -
j_gene: TRBJ2-5
v_gene: TRBV5-1
d_gene: TRBD1
CDR3aa: CASSLVGQGARETQYF
CDR3nt: TGCGCCAGCAGCTTGGTCGGACAGGGGGCCCGAGAGACCCAGTACTTC

abundance: -
j_gene: TRBJ2-3
v_gene: TRBV2
d_gene: -
CDR3aa: CASSDQRVTDTQYF
CDR3nt: TGTGCCAGCAGTGACCAGCGGGTCACAGATACGCAGTATTTT

abundance: few
j_gene: TRBJ1-1
v_gene: TRBV6-5
d_gene: TRBD1
CDR3aa: CASTRDRNTEAFF
CDR3nt: TGTGCCAGCACCCGGGACAGGAACACTGAAGCTTTCTTT

abundance: -
j_gene: TRBJ2-2
v_gene: TRBV7-2
d_gene: TRBD2
CDR3aa: CASRPAGRGTGELFF
CDR3nt: TGTGCCAGCAGACCAGCGGGAAGGGGAACCGGGGAGCTGTTTTTT

abundance: few
j_gene: TRBJ1-5
v_gene: TRBV4-1
d_gene: TRBD1
CDR3aa: CASSQEADRGLGQPQHF
CDR3nt: TGCGCCAGCAGCCAAGAGGCGGACAGGGGGCTAGGTCAGCCCCAGCATTTT

abundance: -
j_gene: TRBJ1-2
v_gene: TRBV4-1
d_gene: TRBD1
CDR3aa: CASSRPQGGGYGYTF
CDR3nt: TGCGCCAGCAGCCGTCCCCAGGGGGGAGGCTATGGCTACACCTTC

abundance: -
j_gene: TRBJ2-3
v_gene: TRBV11-2
d_gene: TRBD1
CDR3aa: CASSLRDRGPDTQYF
CDR3nt: TGTGCCAGCAGCCTCCGGGACAGGGGCCCAGATACGCAGTATTTT

abundance: -
j_gene: TRBJ2-3
v_gene: TRBV5-1
d_gene: -
CDR3aa: CASSLEAATDTQYF
CDR3nt: TGCGCCAGCAGCTTGGAAGCGGCCACAGATACGCAGTATTTT

abundance: -
j_gene: TRBJ1-1
v_gene: TRBV18
d_gene: -
CDR3aa: CASSPRVAGAAEAFF
CDR3nt: TGTGCCAGCTCACCAAGGGTTGCAGGGGCCGCTGAAGCTTTCTTT

abundance: -
j_gene: TRBJ2-2
v_gene: TRBV5-6
d_gene: -
CDR3aa: CASRGANTGELFF
CDR3nt: TGTGCCAGCCGGGGGGCCAACACCGGGGAGCTGTTTTTT

abundance: -
j_gene: TRBJ2-7
v_gene: TRBV6-1
d_gene: TRBD2
CDR3aa: CASSESGTSAYF
CDR3nt: TGTGCCAGCAGTGAGAGCGGGACTAGCGCGTACTTC

abundance: -
j_gene: TRBJ1-2
v_gene: TRBV5-1
d_gene: -
CDR3aa: CASSFSGDAGGYTF
CDR3nt: TGCGCCAGCAGCTTTTCAGGGGATGCGGGTGGCTACACCTTC

abundance: -
j_gene: TRBJ2-7
v_gene: TRBV27
d_gene: TRBD2
CDR3aa: CASSWTSGSYEQYF
CDR3nt: TGTGCCAGCAGTTGGACTAGCGGGAGTTACGAGCAGTACTTC

abundance: few
j_gene: TRBJ2-7
v_gene: TRBV30
d_gene: -
CDR3aa: CAWSTGLSEQYF
CDR3nt: TGTGCCTGGAGCACAGGGTTGAGCGAGCAGTACTTC

abundance: -
j_gene: TRBJ2-1
v_gene: TRBV6-4
d_gene: TRBD2
CDR3aa: CASSDMTSGRGNEQFF
CDR3nt: TGTGCCAGCAGTGACATGACTAGCGGGAGAGGCAATGAGCAGTTCTTC

abundance: -
j_gene: TRBJ2-3
v_gene: TRBV4-2
d_gene: TRBD2
CDR3aa: CASSQGGGGADTQYF
CDR3nt: TGTGCCAGCAGCCAAGGGGGGGGAGGGGCAGATACGCAGTATTTT

abundance: -
j_gene: TRBJ1-3
v_gene: TRBV18
d_gene: TRBD1
CDR3aa: CASSPRPGTGFRHGNTIYF
CDR3nt: TGTGCCAGCTCACCCCGTCCCGGGACAGGTTTCAGGCATGGAAACACCATATATTTT

abundance: -
j_gene: TRBJ2-7
v_gene: TRBV4-2
d_gene: TRBD2
CDR3aa: CASSQDGAGIPYEQYF
CDR3nt: TGTGCCAGCAGCCAAGATGGAGCGGGGATCCCCTACGAGCAGTACTTC

abundance: once
j_gene: TRBJ2-6
v_gene: TRBV5-1
d_gene: TRBD1
CDR3aa: CASRFADRAGANVLTF
CDR3nt: TGCGCCAGCCGCTTCGCGGACAGGGCTGGGGCCAACGTCCTGACTTTC

abundance: -
j_gene: TRBJ1-1
v_gene: TRBV28
d_gene: -
CDR3aa: CASSLYRGAFF
CDR3nt: TGTGCCAGCAGTTTATATAGAGGCGCTTTCTTT

abundance: -
j_gene: TRBJ1-5
v_gene: TRBV2
d_gene: TRBD1
CDR3aa: CASSGDRDQPQHF
CDR3nt: TGTGCCAGCAGCGGGGACAGGGATCAGCCCCAGCATTTT

abundance: few
j_gene: TRBJ1-1
v_gene: TRBV7-3
d_gene: -
CDR3aa: CASSSQENTEAFF
CDR3nt: TGTGCCAGCAGCTCACAGGAGAACACTGAAGCTTTCTTT

abundance: -
j_gene: TRBJ1-2
v_gene: TRBV5-1
d_gene: -
CDR3aa: CASSLGDKNGGYTF
CDR3nt: TGCGCCAGCAGCTTGGGGGACAAGAATGGTGGCTACACCTTC

abundance: many
j_gene: TRBJ1-6
v_gene: TRBV9
d_gene: -
CDR3aa: CASSPTRTRNSPLHF
CDR3nt: TGTGCCAGCAGCCCGACGCGGACACGAAATTCACCCCTCCACTTT

abundance: -
j_gene: TRBJ2-2
v_gene: TRBV5-4
d_gene: TRBD1
CDR3aa: CASSTGQGRTGELFF
CDR3nt: TGTGCCAGCAGCACCGGACAGGGAAGGACCGGGGAGCTGTTTTTT

abundance: few
j_gene: TRBJ2-2
v_gene: TRBV27
d_gene: -
CDR3aa: CASSLQTGELFF
CDR3nt: TGTGCCAGCAGTTTACAAACCGGGGAGCTGTTTTTT

abundance: -
j_gene: TRBJ2-5
v_gene: TRBV27
d_gene: TRBD2
CDR3aa: CASSFGGVETQYF
CDR3nt: TGTGCCAGCAGTTTTGGGGGGGTGGAGACCCAGTACTTC

abundance: -
j_gene: TRBJ2-7
v_gene: TRBV28
d_gene: TRBD2
CDR3aa: CASSLKAGGPYEQYF
CDR3nt: TGTGCCAGCAGTTTAAAAGCGGGAGGGCCCTACGAGCAGTACTTC